This TCR beta chain was identified during a study of CD8 T cells in ankylosing spondylitis. TCRdb reprocessed the 5' RACE reads via MiXCR and lists one record per CDR3 protein. The profile shows approximately 400,000 distinct CDR3 sequences, around 26% of them singletons. With regard to this clonotype: Its antigen is undetermined.

Whole-study results and caveats: Ankylosing spondylitis blood seemed to carry a telltale TCR beta motif made of several highly homologous variants.

The CDR3 totals 16 residues. V lost 2 bases to trimming and J lost 7 bases, with 20 bases between them. Germline CDR1 and CDR2: SEHNR and FQNEAQ (reference sequence). Sequences were obtained from blood, either unsorted or a sorted T cell fraction (not recorded which). This receptor was obtained from a male donor with ankylosing spondylitis. The chain links TRBV7-9 to TRBJ2-5; possibly TRBD2 for D (7 bases). As DNA, the CDR3 is TGTGCCAGCAGCTTACTTGGACTAGGGGGTCTGCGGACCCAGTACTTC. Its translation: CASSLLGLGGLRTQYF. The full variable domain, in which reference TRBV7-9 and TRBJ2-5 provide the parts outside the CDR3, is DTGVSQNPRHKITKRGQNVTFRCDPISEHNRLYWYRQTLGQGPEFLTYFQNEAQLEKSRLLSDRFSAERPKGSFSTLEIQRTEQGDSAMYLCASSLLGLGGLRTQYFGPGTRLLVL.